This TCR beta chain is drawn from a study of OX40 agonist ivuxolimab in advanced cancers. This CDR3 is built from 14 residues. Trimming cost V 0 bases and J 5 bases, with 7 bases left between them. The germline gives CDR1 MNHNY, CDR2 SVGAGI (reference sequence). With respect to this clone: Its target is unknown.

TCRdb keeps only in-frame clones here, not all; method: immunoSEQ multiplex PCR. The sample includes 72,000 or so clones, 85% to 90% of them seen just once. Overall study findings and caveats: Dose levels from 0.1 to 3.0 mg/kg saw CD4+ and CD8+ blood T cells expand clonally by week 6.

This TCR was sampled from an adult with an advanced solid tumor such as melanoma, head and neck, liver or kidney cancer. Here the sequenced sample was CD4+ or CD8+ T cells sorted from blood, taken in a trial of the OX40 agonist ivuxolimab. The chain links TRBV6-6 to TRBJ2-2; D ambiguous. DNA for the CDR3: TGTGCCAGCAGTTACTCGCCCAGGACCGGGGAGCTGTTTTTT. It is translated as CASSYSPRTGELFF.